A single sample is the source of the 24 T cell receptor beta chains below, sequenced in a study of sequential checkpoint blockade in melanoma. Only in-frame clones appear in the TCRdb table, and some are missing; sequencing was by immunoSEQ multiplex PCR. The sample holds about 8,400 clones, roughly nine tenths seen once. The treatment was: randomized to nivolumab then ipilimumab (arm A) or the reverse (arm B). Sequences were derived from CD8+ T cells sorted from blood (inferred from file names), sampled from a patient given nivolumab and ipilimumab in sequence. These receptors were taken from a human donor with melanoma.

This chain joins TRBV5-1 and TRBJ2-7; 7 nucleotides line up with TRBD2. CDR3 length: 16 residues. J lost 3 bases, V lost 6 bases, and 15 bases had no gene match. Germline lookup yields CDR1 SGHRS and CDR2 YFSETQ. CDR3 residues: CASNPVGLVLGYEQYF. The CDR3 coding sequence is TGCGCCAGCAACCCAGTCGGACTAGTCCTCGGCTACGAGCAGTACTTC.

This chain uses TRBV7-9 with TRBJ2-7; D is ambiguous. The CDR3 length is 11 residues. Deletions cut 5 bases from V and 3 bases from J, with 5 bases between. Per the germline V gene, CDR1 is SEHNR and CDR2 is FQNEAQ (reference sequence). This CDR3 reads CASSPFYEQYF. DNA for the CDR3: TGTGCCAGCAGCCCCTTCTACGAGCAGTACTTC.

The genes are TRBV4-1 and TRBJ1-3; tentative D call: TRBD1 (6 bases). Trimming pared 4 bases from V and 4 bases from J, leaving 11 bases between. This CDR3 region has 14 residues. Germline-derived CDR1 and CDR2 are MGHRA and YSYEKL. The CDR3 sequence: CASSPQGLGNTIYF. The CDR3 coding sequence is TGCGCCAGCAGCCCACAGGGTCTGGGAAACACCATATATTTT.

The chain recombines TRBV27 with TRBJ2-7; the D is unclear. Deletions cut 8 bases from V and 2 bases from J, with 10 bases between. CDR3 length: 12 residues. The V gene's germline CDR1 is MNHEY and CDR2 SMNVEV (reference sequence). The CDR3 is CASSSGAYEQYF. The CDR3 DNA follows: TGTGCCAGCTCTAGTGGCGCCTACGAGCAGTACTTC.

This clone is deemed medium-sized (0.01 to 0.1%). The chain couples TRBV19 to TRBJ1-5; D is undetermined. Trimming pared 3 bases from V and 0 bases from J, leaving 6 bases between. The V gene's germline CDR1 is LNHDA and CDR2 SQIVND (reference sequence). The CDR3 covers 14 residues. The CDR3 region is CASSIYSSNQPQHF. CDR3 bases: TGTGCCAGTAGTATCTATTCTAGCAATCAGCCCCAGCATTTT.

The gene calls are TRBV13 and TRBJ1-2; the D gene is possibly TRBD1 (6 bases). V was clipped by 3 bases and J by 2 bases, with 7 bases between them. Germline V lookup: CDR1 PRHDT, CDR2 FYEKMQ (reference sequence). The CDR3 length is 13 residues. CDR3 nucleotide sequence: TGTGCCAGCAGCTTGAGGGGGAACTATGGCTACACCTTC. Translation gives CASSLRGNYGYTF.

This chain joins TRBV25-1 and TRBJ1-5; 10 bases match TRBD1. From germline, CDR1 is MGHDK and CDR2 SYGVNS. Trimming cost V 6 bases and J 7 bases; bases outside gene matches: 9. The CDR3 is made up of 15 amino acids. Written as DNA, the CDR3 is TGTGCCAGCAGCGCCGGGACAGGGGATGTCCAGCCCCAGCATTTT. Translating it yields CASSAGTGDVQPQHF. Full variable domain (remainder filled in from reference TRBV25-1 and TRBJ1-5): EADIYQTPRYLVIGTGKKITLECSQTMGHDKMYWYQQDPGMELHLIHYSYGVNSTEKGDLSSESTVSRIRTEHFPLTLESARPSHTSQYLCASSAGTGDVQPQHFGDGTRLSIL.

This clone came up once. The chain carries TRBV27 and TRBJ1-2; 7 nucleotides match TRBD1. The CDR3 length is 16 residues. J gave up 4 bases and V 5 bases, and 13 bases lay outside the gene matches. From germline, CDR1 is MNHEY and CDR2 SMNVEV (reference sequence). The CDR3 loop is CASSTYSGTAAYGYTF. CDR3 DNA: TGTGCCAGCAGTACATATTCCGGGACAGCGGCCTATGGCTACACCTTC.

The genes are TRBV7-6 and TRBJ2-7; 9 bases line up with TRBD1. Germline V gene sequence: CDR1 SGHVS, CDR2 FNYEAQ. The length of the CDR3 is 14 residues. Trimming cost V 1 base and J 6 bases; bases outside gene matches: 4. CDR3 sequence (DNA): TGTGCCAGCAGCTTAGGAACAGGGGGCACCGAGCAGTACTTC. Amino acid sequence: CASSLGTGGTEQYF.

The chain links TRBV19 to TRBJ2-7; D call uncertain. This CDR3 contains 13 residues. V lost 3 bases and J 3 bases, leaving 9 bases between the germline ends. Germline CDR1 and CDR2: LNHDA and SQIVND (reference sequence). CDR3 residues: CASSIVDNYEQYF. The CDR3 DNA reads as TGTGCCAGTAGTATCGTCGACAACTACGAGCAGTACTTC. Based on the CDR3 plus reference TRBV19 and TRBJ2-7, the full variable domain is DGGITQSPKYLFRKEGQNVTLSCEQNLNHDAMYWYRQDPGQGLRLIYYSQIVNDFQKGDIAEGYSVSREKKESFPLTVTSAQKNPTAFYLCASSIVDNYEQYFGPGTRLTVT.

This clone was seen a single time. The V gene is TRBV7-9, the J gene TRBJ1-2; 9 bases line up with TRBD1. J was trimmed by 0 bases and V by 8 bases; bases with no gene match: 7. The CDR3 contains 15 residues. Looked up from germline, CDR1 is SEHNR and CDR2 is FQNEAQ (reference sequence). The CDR3 sequence: CASSSGTGTNYGYTF. The CDR3 nucleotides are TGTGCCAGCTCTTCCGGGACAGGGACTAACTATGGCTACACCTTC.

The rearrangement links TRBV28 to TRBJ1-1; D uncertain. Germline V CDR1 and CDR2: MDHEN, SYDVKM. The CDR3 is made up of 13 amino acids. Trimming took off 1 base at V and 0 bases at J, with 3 bases between the two ends. CDR3 nucleotides: TGTGCCAGCAGTTTATTAGTGAACACTGAAGCTTTCTTT. Its protein product is CASSLLVNTEAFF. Complete variable domain (other parts from reference TRBV28 and TRBJ1-1): DVKVTQSSRYLVKRTGEKVFLECVQDMDHENMFWYRQDPGLGLRLIYFSYDVKMKEKGDIPEGYSVSREKKERFSLILESASTNQTSMYLCASSLLVNTEAFFGQGTRLTVV.

The V call is TRBV7-9, the J call TRBJ1-1; 9 bases are shared with TRBD1. Germline V CDR1 and CDR2: SEHNR, FQNEAQ (reference sequence). The CDR3 covers 17 residues. Unmatched junction bases numbered 10, after V lost 5 bases and J lost 0 bases. The CDR3 nucleotides are TGTGCCAGCAGCCTCCGGCCCGGGACAGGGCTGAACACTGAAGCTTTCTTT. Protein product: CASSLRPGTGLNTEAFF.

The chain links TRBV7-9 to TRBJ1-5, with 9 bases fitting TRBD1. The V and J ends lost 3 bases and 4 bases, in that order; junction bases with no gene match: 1. The length of the CDR3 is 14 residues. Germline lookup yields CDR1 SEHNR and CDR2 FQNEAQ (reference sequence). CDR3 amino acids: CASSFGTGNQPQHF. DNA of the CDR3: TGTGCCAGCAGCTTTGGGACAGGGAATCAGCCCCAGCATTTT.

This clone showed up just once. The chain links TRBV7-9 to TRBJ1-2; D ambiguous. V lost 4 bases and J lost 8, with 14 bases in between. This CDR3 has 13 amino acids. Germline V gene sequence: CDR1 SEHNR, CDR2 FQNEAQ (reference sequence). CDR3 residues: CASSSGEFEGYTF. CDR3 nucleotides: TGTGCCAGCAGCTCTGGGGAGTTCGAGGGCTACACCTTC.

The chain carries TRBV7-8 and TRBJ2-1; 13 positions match TRBD2. Unmatched junction bases numbered 4, after V lost 3 bases and J lost 8 bases. The CDR3 loop spans 15 amino acids. From germline, CDR1 is SGHVS and CDR2 FQNEAQ. DNA for the CDR3: TGTGCCAGCAGCTTGCGGACTAGCGGGGGTTATGAGCAGTTCTTC. Protein sequence: CASSLRTSGGYEQFF. The full variable domain, with the rest looked up from reference TRBV7-8 and TRBJ2-1, is GAGVSQSPRYKVAKRGQDVALRCDPISGHVSLFWYQQALGQGPEFLTYFQNEAQLDKSGLPSDRFFAERPEGSVSTLKIQRTQQEDSAVYLCASSLRTSGGYEQFFGPGTRLTVL.

The table lists this clone with a few counts. The chain has TRBV27 and TRBJ1-1, with 8 bases fitting TRBD1. The V gene end was trimmed by 8 bases and the J gene end by 2 bases; junction bases not matched to a gene: 4. Germline V gene sequence: CDR1 MNHEY, CDR2 SMNVEV (reference sequence). There are 13 residues in the CDR3. CDR3: CASSQGANTEAFF. The CDR3 nucleotides read TGTGCCAGCTCTCAGGGGGCAAACACTGAAGCTTTCTTT.

The chain links TRBV11-2 to TRBJ1-3; D possibly corresponds to TRBD1 (5 bases). V was shortened by 2 bases and J by 4 bases, with 9 bases between the two germline ends. Germline CDR1 reads SGHAT; CDR2 reads FQNNGV. This CDR3 spans 14 amino acids. CDR3: CASSLRTSGNTIYF. CDR3 DNA sequence: TGTGCCAGCAGCTTAAGGACATCGGGAAACACCATATATTTT.

This rearrangement joins TRBV27 to TRBJ1-2, with D perhaps matching TRBD1 (6 bases). CDR3 length: 15 amino acids. V was shortened by 0 bases and J by 8 bases, with 16 bases between the two germline ends. Looked up from germline, CDR1 is MNHEY and CDR2 is SMNVEV (reference sequence). DNA of the CDR3: TGTGCCAGCAGTTTATCCGGCAGGGGAATACCGGGCTACACCTTC. Translating gives CASSLSGRGIPGYTF.

The chain has TRBV21-1 and TRBJ2-1; the D call of TRBD1 is as the table states it, not checked on the DNA. TRBV21-1 is shown as a pseudogene. The CDR3 runs to 16 residues. CDR3 sequence (DNA): TGTGCCAGCAGCAAACGGCAGGGTCGAGCCTACAATGAGCAGTTCTTC. Its translation: CASSKRQGRAYNEQFF.

This clone was seen a few times. V gene TRBV4-1 combines with J gene TRBJ1-1, with D possibly TRBD1 on 5 matching bases. Germline CDR1 is MGHRA and CDR2 is YSYEKL. The germline V and J ends were trimmed by 1 base and 0 bases, with 9 bases remaining between them. This CDR3 is built from 15 residues. The CDR3 loop reads CASSQGQGMNTEAFF. For the CDR3, the DNA is TGCGCCAGCAGCCAAGGGCAGGGCATGAACACTGAAGCTTTCTTT.

The chain has TRBV7-2 and TRBJ2-3; 12 nucleotides match TRBD2. This CDR3 has 16 amino acids. J lost 7 bases, V lost 5 bases, and 10 bases had no gene match. Germline CDR1 is SGHTA and CDR2 is FQGNSA. CDR3 protein: CASSRPLAGGSYTQYF. The CDR3 DNA sequence: TGTGCCAGCAGCCGCCCCCTAGCGGGAGGGTCATATACGCAGTATTTT.

The V gene is TRBV18, the J gene TRBJ1-2, with TRBD1 identical over 10 bases. The ends lost 3 bases at V and 7 bases at J; junction bases unmatched: 11. The CDR3 is 16 amino acids. The germline CDR1 and CDR2 sequences are KGHSH and LQKENI. As DNA, the CDR3 is TGTGCCAGCTCACCGTCCGGGACAGGGGTTGGGGTTGGCTACACCTTC. Translation: CASSPSGTGVGVGYTF.

The genes are TRBV27 and TRBJ1-2; the match to TRBD1 covers 8 bases. The germline V gene encodes CDR1 MNHEY and CDR2 SMNVEV (reference sequence). With V trimmed by 5 bases and J by 4 bases, 6 bases remained unmatched. The CDR3 runs 14 residues. The CDR3 DNA sequence: TGTGCCAGCAGTACGACAGGGGCAGCCTATGGCTACACCTTC. It is translated as CASSTTGAAYGYTF.